Each of the 21 T cell receptor beta chains below was sequenced from the same sample in a study of OX40 agonist ivuxolimab in advanced cancers. Assay: immunoSEQ multiplex PCR; the TCRdb copy retains only in-frame clones and omits some. The sample lists roughly 68,000 clones; roughly nine tenths were seen once. Here the sequenced sample was CD4+ or CD8+ T cells sorted from blood, taken in a trial of the OX40 agonist ivuxolimab. Receptor source: an adult with an advanced solid tumor such as melanoma, head and neck, liver or kidney cancer.

As concerns this clone: Other DNA sequences in this specimen translate into the identical CDR3. The gene calls are TRBV6-1 and TRBJ2-7; D unresolved. Germline V gives CDR1 MNHNS, CDR2 SASEGT. The CDR3 totals 10 residues. The DNA of the CDR3 is TGTGCAACCTCCCCCTACGAGCAGTACTTC. It yields the protein CATSPYEQYF.

The chain carries TRBV19 and TRBJ1-1; 9 bases fit TRBD1. Germline loops: CDR1 LNHDA, CDR2 SQIVND (reference sequence). The V segment lost 4 bases and the J segment 5 bases; nucleotides outside the gene matches: 8. The CDR3 runs 15 residues. CDR3 nucleotide sequence: TGTGCCAGTAGTACTATGACAGGGGGTGTAACTGAAGCTTTCTTT. It translates to CASSTMTGGVTEAFF. The full variable domain, rest sourced from reference TRBV19 and TRBJ1-1, is DGGITQSPKYLFRKEGQNVTLSCEQNLNHDAMYWYRQDPGQGLRLIYYSQIVNDFQKGDIAEGYSVSREKKESFPLTVTSAQKNPTAFYLCASSTMTGGVTEAFFGQGTRLTVV.

This clone has just one count. The chain joins TRBV7-3 to TRBJ1-1; D is unresolved. Germline V gene data show CDR1 as SGHTA and CDR2 as FQGTGA. This CDR3 spans 12 amino acids. V lost 1 base to trimming and J lost 10 bases, with 10 bases between them. The CDR3 DNA is TGTGCCAGCAGCTTAAATTCAGGTGTAGCTTTCTTT. Translation gives CASSLNSGVAFF. The full variable domain, its missing parts supplied by reference TRBV7-3 and TRBJ1-1, is GAGVSQTPSNKVTEKGKYVELRCDPISGHTALYWYRQSLGQGPEFLIYFQGTGAADDSGLPNDRFFAVRPEGSVSTLKIQRTERGDSAVYLCASSLNSGVAFFGQGTRLTVV.

The rearrangement joins TRBV7-3 to TRBJ2-2, with D perhaps matching TRBD1 (6 bases). V lost 5 bases and J 4 bases, leaving 17 bases between the germline ends. The CDR3 totals 16 residues. Germline assignment: CDR1 SGHTA and CDR2 FQGTGA. The CDR3 bases are TGTGCCAGCAGCCGGACAGCTGACCTAACCACCGGGGAGCTGTTTTTT. Translation: CASSRTADLTTGELFF.

V and J are TRBV7-9 and TRBJ2-2, with D perhaps TRBD1 (5 bases). The V end lost 2 bases, the J end lost 6 bases, and 13 bases lay between the germline ends. Germline V gene data show CDR1 as SEHNR and CDR2 as FQNEAQ (reference sequence). The CDR3 has 15 amino acids. This CDR3 is CASSLSAGYPGELFF. In DNA form, the CDR3 reads TGTGCCAGCAGCTTATCCGCAGGGTACCCCGGGGAGCTGTTTTTT.

This rearrangement joins TRBV4-1 to TRBJ2-7; D not resolved. With 0 bases removed from V and 7 bases from J, the gap between germline ends came to 13 bases. The CDR3 totals 14 residues. The germline gives CDR1 MGHRA, CDR2 YSYEKL. In DNA, the CDR3 is TGCGCCAGCAGCCAAGATTTCCTATTTCCGGAGCAGTACTTC. It yields the protein CASSQDFLFPEQYF.

The chain carries TRBV7-9 and TRBJ1-6, with D possibly being TRBD1 (5 bases). CDR1 and CDR2 from the germline V gene are SEHNR and FQNEAQ (reference sequence). V gave up 6 bases and J gave up 9 bases, with 15 bases separating them. The CDR3 covers 14 residues. The CDR3 region is CASSKTGGSSPLHF. The DNA for the CDR3 is TGTGCCAGCAGTAAGACCGGGGGTAGTTCACCCCTCCACTTT.

This rearrangement joins TRBV9 to TRBJ2-5; 8 bases match TRBD2. The CDR3 covers 14 residues. After removal of 3 bases from V and 3 bases from J, the junction contained 4 bases not matched to a gene. The germline V gene has CDR1 SGDLS and CDR2 YYNGEE. Here the CDR3 DNA reads TGTGCCAGCAGCGAAACTAGCGGTAAAGAGACCCAGTACTTC. Protein sequence: CASSETSGKETQYF. The whole variable domain, filled in from reference TRBV9 and TRBJ2-5, reads DSGVTQTPKHLITATGQRVTLRCSPRSGDLSVYWYQQSLDQGLQFLIQYYNGEERAKGNILERFSAQQFPDLHSELNLSSLELGDSALYFCASSETSGKETQYFGPGTRLLVL.

The rearrangement links TRBV6-1 to TRBJ2-3; D not certain. The germline V gene encodes CDR1 MNHNS and CDR2 SASEGT. Trimming stripped 8 bases from V and 0 bases from J, with 9 bases between. The CDR3 has 13 amino acids. CDR3 bases: TGTGCCAGCCCAGAGGAGAGCACAGATACGCAGTATTTT. Translation gives CASPEESTDTQYF.

This clone has just one count. The gene calls are TRBV29-1 and TRBJ2-5; D perhaps matches TRBD1 (6 bases). Looked up from germline, CDR1 is SQVTM and CDR2 is ANQGSEA. The CDR3 is 13 amino acids. V lost 7 bases to trimming and J lost 5 bases, with 17 bases between them. The CDR3 DNA is TGCAGCGACCGGGACACCCGTCTGGAGACCCAGTACTTC. Protein sequence: CSDRDTRLETQYF.

This chain joins TRBV6-5 and TRBJ2-2; D unclear. The CDR3 is 16 residues long. CDR1 is MNHEY and CDR2 is SVGAGI in the germline V gene. Trimming removed 4 bases from V and 3 bases from J, with 15 bases in between. CDR3 region: CASSWGPGLYTGELFF. The CDR3 DNA reads as TGTGCCAGCAGTTGGGGTCCCGGGTTATACACCGGGGAGCTGTTTTTT.

The chain carries TRBV9 and TRBJ1-5, with 10 nucleotides matching TRBD1. CDR3 length: 16 amino acids. From germline, CDR1 is SGDLS and CDR2 YYNGEE. V lost 2 bases and J lost 3; bases outside the gene matches: 5. The CDR3 protein is CASSVGTGVFNQPQHF. CDR3 DNA sequence: TGTGCCAGCAGCGTCGGGACAGGGGTCTTCAATCAGCCCCAGCATTTT.

This clone was picked up one time. V usage is TRBV29-1 and J usage is TRBJ2-7; the D gene is possibly TRBD2 (6 bases). Trimming stripped 6 bases from V and 2 bases from J, with 14 bases between. In germline, CDR1 is SQVTM, CDR2 ANQGSEA. This CDR3 spans 13 amino acids. The CDR3 here is CSVLAGSAYEQYF. CDR3 sequence (DNA): TGCAGCGTCTTGGCGGGGAGTGCCTACGAGCAGTACTTC.

V is TRBV7-7 and J is TRBJ2-7; D perhaps matches TRBD1 (6 bases). CDR1 and CDR2 (germline): SSHAT, FNYEAQ (reference sequence). The CDR3 is 13 residues long. Between the trimmed V and J ends, which lost 5 bases and 2 bases, there was a span of 10 bases. The CDR3 DNA reads TGTGCCAGCAGCGAACAGGGCACCTACGAGCAGTACTTC. Translating gives CASSEQGTYEQYF.

This CDR3 reads CASSLPGLGYEQFF. The CDR3 DNA reads as TGTGCCAGCAGTTTACCGGGACTAGGTTATGAGCAGTTCTTC. V gene TRBV27 combines with J gene TRBJ2-1; 8 nucleotides agree with TRBD2. This CDR3 is built from 14 residues. The germline gives CDR1 MNHEY, CDR2 SMNVEV (reference sequence). Losses at the gene ends were 2 bases for V and 8 bases for J; bases not matched to a gene: 5.

This chain joins TRBV4-1 and TRBJ2-7; no reliable D call. In germline, CDR1 is MGHRA, CDR2 YSYEKL. V lost 1 base and J lost 5, with 9 bases in between. The CDR3 is 13 residues long. The CDR3 nucleotides read TGCGCCAGCAGCCAAGTATTGGGTGACGAGCAGTACTTC. Translated, it gives CASSQVLGDEQYF.

The CDR3: CASSRDLRTYEQYF. For the CDR3, the DNA is TGTGCCAGCAGCCGGGACCTACGGACGTACGAGCAGTACTTC. V usage is TRBV7-9 and J usage is TRBJ2-7; D possibly uses TRBD1 or TRBD2 (5 bases each). V shed 5 bases and J shed 4 bases, with 15 bases lying between them. The CDR3 covers 14 residues. Germline V gene data show CDR1 as SEHNR and CDR2 as FQNEAQ (reference sequence).

The genes are TRBV13 and TRBJ2-7; TRBD2 agrees at 7 bases. Germline CDR1 and CDR2: PRHDT and FYEKMQ (reference sequence). The V and J ends lost 2 bases and 2 bases, in that order; junction bases with no gene match: 0. The CDR3 is made up of 13 amino acids. The CDR3 region has the DNA TGTGCCAGCAGCTTAAGCGGGGCCTACGAGCAGTACTTC. Protein sequence: CASSLSGAYEQYF.

This clone was counted a single time. CDR3 residues: CASSLAGPNEQFF. CDR3 sequence (DNA): TGTGCCAGCAGCTTAGCCGGCCCCAATGAGCAGTTCTTC. The rearrangement joins TRBV11-2 to TRBJ2-1; D is unclear. Trimming removed 1 base at V and 6 bases at J, with 7 bases between. The CDR3 runs to 13 residues. Germline values: CDR1 SGHAT, CDR2 FQNNGV.

Comment on this clone: The junction departs from the called germline gene at one end, perhaps through a read error. J is TRBJ2-7 and V is TRBV2; the D gene is possibly TRBD2 (6 bases). The CDR3 covers 15 residues. Germline CDR1 is SNHLY and CDR2 is FYNNEI. The DNA of the CDR3 is TGTGCCAGCAGTGGTGACGCGGGGTACTCCCACGAGCAGTACTTC. Its protein is CASSGDAGYSHEQYF.

V gene TRBV27 combines with J gene TRBJ2-5, with 9 bases lining up with TRBD1. The CDR3 loop spans 20 amino acids. The trim removed 5 bases at V and 5 bases at J, leaving 24 bases unmatched. Per germline, CDR1 MNHEY and CDR2 SMNVEV (reference sequence). The CDR3 DNA follows: TGTGCCAGCAGTAGATACCGGACAGGGGTAGTGGGAGGGCCGAAGGAGACCCAGTACTTC. It specifies CASSRYRTGVVGGPKETQYF.